This passage covers 12 T cell receptor beta chains from one sample sequenced in a study of read filtering for tumor transcriptome and immune sequencing (dated by TCRdb to the early 2020s). This sample was sequenced with an Illumina HiSeq 4000. TCR libraries were built from 400 ng RNA with the Immunoverse kit, using molecular barcoded adaptors covering alpha/delta and beta/gamma chains. TCRdb applied fastp at Q25 and MiXCR to the public reads, then kept only in-frame beta chains. Rows matching on CDR3 protein sequence are summarized as one entry with the most common DNA and genes. The sample table lists 40,000 or so distinct CDR3 sequences, over 11% of them with a count of one. The ten largest clones add up to 6% to 8% of the sample. Source material: a population of CD138-negative cells sorted from bone marrow. Taken with the paper, the label for cell subset or site translates to: bone marrow mononuclear cells depleted of CD138+ plasma/myeloma cells by negative magnetic selection. The receptor source for this set is a donor aged 40 or older with multiple myeloma.

The chain carries TRBV5-1 and TRBJ2-5; no firm D call. Germline CDR1 SGHRS, CDR2 YFSETQ. Between the trimmed V and J ends, which lost 1 base and 4 bases, there was a span of 11 bases. The CDR3 runs 14 residues. This CDR3 reads CASSLPRRAETQYF. In DNA form, the CDR3 reads TGCGCCAGCAGCTTGCCCAGAAGGGCAGAGACCCAGTACTTC.

This clonotype was detected many times. This chain links TRBV30 with TRBJ2-7; 7 bases are a match to TRBD1. CDR1 and CDR2 (germline): GTSNPN, SVGIG (reference sequence). V shed 5 bases, J shed 3 bases, and the junction held 10 bases outside the gene matches. This CDR3 has 14 residues. CDR3 sequence reads: CAWRRQGRNYEQYF. The CDR3 DNA sequence: TGTGCCTGGCGCCGACAGGGCCGAAACTACGAGCAGTACTTC.

This clonotype was seen at least ten times. J is TRBJ1-1 and V is TRBV7-3, with D unresolved. Trimming took 7 bases from V and 7 from J, leaving 10 bases between them. CDR3 length: 11 amino acids. Germline V gives CDR1 SGHTA, CDR2 FQGTGA. CDR3 amino acids: CASTNGLEAFF. In DNA, the CDR3 is TGTGCCAGCACCAATGGACTTGAAGCTTTCTTT. Full variable domain (missing parts from reference TRBV7-3 and TRBJ1-1): GAGVSQTPSNKVTEKGKYVELRCDPISGHTALYWYRQSLGQGPEFLIYFQGTGAADDSGLPNDRFFAVRPEGSVSTLKIQRTERGDSAVYLCASTNGLEAFFGQGTRLTVV.

In its sample, this clonotype was seen many times. V gene TRBV28 combines with J gene TRBJ2-7; D may be TRBD1 or TRBD2 (5 bases each). The CDR3 contains 14 residues. The germline gives CDR1 MDHEN, CDR2 SYDVKM. V was shortened by 6 bases and J by 4 bases, with 16 bases between the two germline ends. CDR3 bases: TGTGCCAGCAGCCCCGGGACCGTCAGATACGAGCAGTACTTC. Translation: CASSPGTVRYEQYF.

This clonotype was seen repeatedly, ten times or more. The chain employs TRBV27 and TRBJ1-2; 8 nucleotides align to TRBD1. This CDR3 has 14 amino acids. J gave up 6 bases and V 4 bases, and 7 bases lay outside the gene matches. Per the germline V gene, CDR1 is MNHEY and CDR2 is SMNVEV (reference sequence). Here the CDR3 DNA reads TGTGCCAGCAGTTACCGGGACAGGCTACATGGCTACACCTTC. Translating gives CASSYRDRLHGYTF.

Ten or more counts support this clonotype. The chain joins TRBV7-3 to TRBJ2-1, with a weak D call TRBD2 (5 bases). The length of the CDR3 is 16 residues. CDR1 is SGHTA and CDR2 is FQGTGA in the germline V gene. The V end lost 4 bases, the J end lost 7 bases, and 20 bases lay between the germline ends. The CDR3 coding sequence is TGTGCCAGCAGCTCTGGAGGCGGGCGGGTACTTAATGAGCAGTTCTTC. Its protein product is CASSSGGGRVLNEQFF.

This clonotype qualifies as medium-sized. The chain combines TRBV5-1 with TRBJ2-7; no reliable D call. This CDR3 has 14 amino acids. Germline CDR1 reads SGHRS; CDR2 reads YFSETQ. Trimming took 0 bases from V and 3 from J, leaving 10 bases between them. The CDR3 sequence is CASSLGPVFYEQYF. CDR3 DNA: TGCGCCAGCAGCTTGGGTCCTGTTTTCTACGAGCAGTACTTC.

This clonotype was seen at least ten times. The chain joins TRBV5-1 to TRBJ2-5; D is ambiguous. V was pared by 2 bases and J by 4 bases, with 9 bases between. In germline, CDR1 is SGHRS, CDR2 YFSETQ. The CDR3 spans 13 residues. The CDR3, as DNA: TGCGCCAGCAGCTTTTTAGGACGAGAGACCCAGTACTTC. It translates to CASSFLGRETQYF.

This clonotype was picked up many times. The chain uses TRBV11-2 and TRBJ1-2, with D maybe TRBD1 (6 bases). V was cut by 2 bases and J by 7 bases, with 11 bases left in between. The germline V gene encodes CDR1 SGHAT and CDR2 FQNNGV. The CDR3 length is 13 residues. As DNA, the CDR3 is TGTGCCAGCAGCTTACCCGGACAGTTTGGCTACACCTTC. This gives the protein CASSLPGQFGYTF.

This chain joins TRBV10-3 and TRBJ2-4, with 12 bases fitting TRBD1. J was trimmed by 5 bases and V by 4 bases; bases with no gene match: 6. Germline V gene lookup returns CDR1 ENHRY and CDR2 SYGVKD. The CDR3 loop spans 16 amino acids. The CDR3 region is CAISGGQGATENIQYF. In DNA form, the CDR3 reads TGTGCCATCAGTGGGGGACAGGGGGCAACCGAAAACATTCAGTACTTC.

This clonotype was counted at least ten times. The chain combines TRBV2 with TRBJ2-5, with 8 bases aligning to TRBD2. CDR3 length equals 15 residues. J gave up 5 bases and V 6 bases, and 11 bases lay outside the gene matches. Germline V gene sequence: CDR1 SNHLY, CDR2 FYNNEI. CDR3 amino acids: CASRAGGGPAETQYF. The CDR3 DNA sequence: TGTGCCAGCAGGGCTGGCGGGGGGCCCGCGGAGACCCAGTACTTC. Full variable domain (outside the CDR3, taken from reference TRBV2 and TRBJ2-5): EPEVTQTPSHQVTQMGQEVILRCVPISNHLYFYWYRQILGQKVEFLVSFYNNEISEKSEIFDDQFSVERPDGSNFTLKIRSTKLEDSAMYFCASRAGGGPAETQYFGPGTRLLVL.

In its sample, this clonotype was seen a few times. V usage is TRBV11-2 and J usage is TRBJ2-1; perhaps TRBD1 as D (7 bases). Germline CDR1 reads SGHAT; CDR2 reads FQNNGV. With 1 base removed from V and 7 bases from J, the gap between germline ends came to 17 bases. This CDR3 spans 16 amino acids. The CDR3 DNA reads TGTGCCAGCAGCTTAGTTCGGTATTCAGGGGGGAATGAGCAGTTCTTC. Translated: CASSLVRYSGGNEQFF.